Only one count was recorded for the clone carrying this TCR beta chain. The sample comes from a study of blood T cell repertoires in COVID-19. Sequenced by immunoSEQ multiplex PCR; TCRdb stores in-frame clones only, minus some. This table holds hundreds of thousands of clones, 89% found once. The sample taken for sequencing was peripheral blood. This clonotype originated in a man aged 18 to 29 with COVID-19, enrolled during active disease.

Here the CDR3 reads CASSPGQGSSYNSPLHF. The CDR3 DNA is TGTGCCAGTTCACCAGGACAGGGAAGCTCCTATAATTCACCCCTCCACTTT. V and J are TRBV19 and TRBJ1-6; TRBD1 matches at 8 bases. Germline V lookup: CDR1 LNHDA, CDR2 SQIVND (reference sequence). J gave up 0 bases and V 8 bases, and 9 bases lay outside the gene matches. The length of the CDR3 is 17 residues.